This T cell receptor (beta chain) derives from a study of regulatory T cells in long-lasting Graves disease. Study-wide context: With positive TSH receptor antibodies and over 5 years of antithyroid drugs, Graves' disease was considered persistent. General observations from the study: Newly diagnosed patients had higher TCR diversity than persistent Graves' patients did.

The V and J ends lost 8 bases and 4 bases respectively, with 18 bases between them. The CDR3 runs to 15 residues. Germline V gene sequence: CDR1 MNHEY, CDR2 SVGEGT. In the case of this clonotype: Its antigen is not identified.

Noted time point: persistent/refractory GD, antithyroid drugs over 5 years with positive TRAb. PBMC-derived RNA was used for the TCR library. EDTA tubes were used for drawing 8.5 to 9.5 milliliters of peripheral blood. iRepertoire HTBI primers and Arm-PCR of CDR3 regions built TCR beta libraries. TCRdb processed the multiplex PCR reads anew with MiXCR; each CDR3 protein has one entry. The table records 650,000 to 850,000 distinct CDR3 sequences, 30% of them present only once. The chain recombines TRBV6-2 or TRBV6-3 with TRBJ1-5; TRBD1 is a possible D gene (5 bases). The starting material was peripheral blood mononuclear cells (PBMCs), obtained when the disease was refractory, from a patient treated with antithyroid drugs. This TCR was sampled from a female donor with Graves disease. CDR3 nucleotide sequence: TGTGCCAGCTGCTTACTGGGGCAGAGGAATCAGCCCCAGCATTTT. Protein sequence: CASCLLGQRNQPQHF.